This is a list of T cell receptor beta chains from one sample in a study of tumor-infiltrating lymphocytes in primary liver carcinoma. TCRdb analysed the multiplex PCR reads with MiXCR anew, one entry per CDR3 protein. Among 300,000 to 350,000 distinct CDR3 sequences listed, less than 65% were seen once. Sequencing input: peripheral blood. Receptors originate from a man aged 35-49 years with primary liver carcinoma and hepatitis B virus infection. The CDR3 runs from the conserved cysteine through the conserved F or W. Fields, in order: clone size, D gene, J gene, V gene, CDR3 protein, CDR3 DNA. A D gene is named only where the DNA matches it firmly. Rows give clone size only sometimes, using once, few, many, or a class for an expanded clone.

few,-,TRBJ1-1,TRBV6-6,CASSYGGRDNTEAFF,TGTGCCAGCAGTTACGGGGGCAGGGATAACACTGAAGCTTTCTTT
once,-,TRBJ1-5,TRBV11-3,CASSLGDQPRHF,TGTGCCAGCAGTTTAGGCGATCAGCCCCGGCATTTT
-,-,TRBJ2-2,TRBV11-2,CASSLGAGSGELFF,TGTGCCAGCAGCTTAGGGGCAGGGTCCGGGGAGCTGTTTTTT
-,TRBD2,TRBJ2-5,TRBV6-6,CASSYLAGLQETQYF,TGCGCCAGCAGTTACTTAGCGGGCCTCCAAGAGACCCAGTACTTC
-,-,TRBJ2-3,TRBV29-1,CSVDEQGTTDTQYF,TGCAGCGTGGATGAACAGGGAACCACAGATACGCAGTATTTT
-,TRBD1,TRBJ2-2,TRBV11-2,CASGRYRGAGELFF,TGTGCCAGCGGCAGGTACAGGGGGGCCGGGGAGCTGTTTTTT
few,-,TRBJ1-5,TRBV6-6,CASTQRGDSNQPQHF,TGTGCCAGCACGCAGAGGGGGGATAGCAATCAGCCCCAGCATTTT
-,-,TRBJ2-3,TRBV10-3,CAISNLLRADTQYF,TGTGCCATCTCAAATCTCCTTAGGGCAGATACGCAGTATTTT
-,TRBD1,TRBJ2-7,TRBV12-3/TRBV12-4,CASSPTGGSSYEQYF,TGTGCCAGCAGCCCAACAGGGGGCAGCTCCTACGAGCAGTACTTC
-,-,TRBJ2-3,TRBV11-2,CASSTTSVADTQYF,TGTGCCAGCAGCACGACTAGTGTGGCAGATACGCAGTATTTT
many,-,TRBJ2-1,TRBV11-2,CASSLTRSSYNEQFF,TGTGCCAGCAGCCTGACACGGAGCTCCTACAATGAGCAGTTCTTC
-,TRBD2,TRBJ2-1,TRBV12-3/TRBV12-4,CASRAPGTSGFNEQFF,TGTGCCAGCAGAGCCCCCGGGACTAGCGGGTTCAATGAGCAGTTCTTC
many,TRBD1,TRBJ1-2,TRBV4-1,CASSRMTGGAYGYTF,TGCGCCAGCAGCCGAATGACAGGGGGCGCATATGGCTACACCTTC
-,-,TRBJ2-5,TRBV14,CVSSLGIGGRKETEYF,TGTGTCAGCAGCCTAGGGATCGGAGGGAGGAAAGAGACCGAGTACTTC
many,TRBD1,TRBJ2-2,TRBV6-2/TRBV6-3,CASSFRQGAPGELFF,TGTGCCAGCAGTTTCAGACAGGGGGCCCCCGGGGAGCTGTTTTTT
-,-,TRBJ1-5,TRBV7-9,CASSWPGSNQPQHF,TGTGCCAGCAGCTGGCCGGGGAGCAATCAGCCCCAGCATTTT
-,-,TRBJ1-5,TRBV12-3/TRBV12-4,CASRSMGRAHQPQHF,TGTGCCAGCAGGTCAATGGGCAGGGCCCATCAGCCTCAGCATTTT
many,-,TRBJ2-3,TRBV4-3,CASSQSWVANTDTQYF,TGCGCCAGCAGCCAAAGTTGGGTAGCCAACACAGATACGCAGTATTTT
-,TRBD1,TRBJ2-2,TRBV10-3,CDISESLGQGGTGELFF,TGTGACATCAGTGAGTCCCTAGGACAGGGGGGCACCGGGGAGCTGTTTTTT
-,TRBD2,TRBJ2-7,TRBV6-5,CACSYSAPRSSGSYEQYF,TGTGCCTGCAGTTACTCGGCCCCACGGTCTAGCGGCTCCTACGAGCAGTACTTC
-,-,TRBJ2-1,TRBV11-2,CASSSGPAAYDEQFF,TGTGCCAGCAGCTCAGGACCAGCGGCTTACGATGAGCAGTTCTTC
many,-,TRBJ1-1,TRBV6-5,CASSSEGRRNTEAFF,TGTGCCAGCAGTTCCGAGGGCCGACGGAACACTGAAGCTTTCTTT
many,-,TRBJ2-1,TRBV4-3,CASSQPGNNEQFF,TGCGCCAGCAGCCAACCCGGGAACAATGAGCAGTTCTTC
-,-,TRBJ2-2,TRBV28,CASSFRIGELFF,TGTGCCAGCAGTTTTAGGATCGGGGAGCTGTTTTTT
few,-,TRBJ1-6,TRBV30,CAWSPGLRRSSPLHF,TGTGCCTGGAGCCCGGGACTCCGACGGAGTTCACCCCTCCACTTT
-,-,TRBJ1-3,TRBV11-2,CASNIGSTMYF,TGTGCCAGCAATATAGGATCTACCATGTATTTT
few,TRBD1,TRBJ2-7,TRBV11-1,CASSGTGTYGQYF,TGTGCCAGCTCCGGGACAGGGACCTATGGGCAGTACTTC
few,TRBD1,TRBJ2-7,TRBV5-5,CVSTFSYQGAYEQYF,TGTGTCAGCACCTTTTCATACCAGGGGGCCTACGAGCAGTACTTC
once,-,TRBJ1-1,TRBV6-6,CTSSYVSAGVGNTEAFF,TGTACCAGCAGTTACGTTTCGGCAGGGGTAGGGAACACTGAAGCTTTCTTT
-,-,TRBJ2-5,TRBV10-3,CAISELGPQEETQYF,TGTGCCATCAGTGAACTCGGGCCTCAGGAAGAGACCCAGTACTTC
-,-,TRBJ2-1,TRBV11-2,CANRTMLDEQLF,TGTGCCAACAGAACTATGTTGGATGAGCAGCTCTTC
-,TRBD2,TRBJ2-1,TRBV11-2,CASSLYSRPVGGPSDEQLF,TGTGCCAGCAGCTTATACTCCCGGCCAGTGGGAGGGCCGAGCGATGAGCAGCTCTTC